A selection of T cell receptor beta chains follows, all from one sample in a study of T-cell reconstitution after alpha-beta-depleted transplantation in children. TCRdb fed the PCR reads into MiXCR, producing one record per CDR3 protein. The data hold approximately 630,000 distinct CDR3 sequences, with over 10% observed a single time. Sample: PBMCs, taken before TCRalphabeta/CD19-depleted stem cell transplant. The receptors shown here come from a girl aged 2-10 years with congenital amegakaryocytic thrombocytopenia, due to receive a stem cell transplant. Both conserved end residues are part of each CDR3. The order of the fields is CDR3 protein, J gene, V gene.

CDR3: CSAILAKRGNTQYF
J: TRBJ2-3
V: TRBV20-1

CDR3: CSVESGITDTQYF
J: TRBJ2-3
V: TRBV29-1

CDR3: CASTNSGRETQYF
J: TRBJ2-5
V: TRBV6-1

CDR3: CASSLGATLADEAFF
J: TRBJ1-1
V: TRBV7-9

CDR3: CASSLFPAGGYNEQFF
J: TRBJ2-1
V: TRBV7-6

CDR3: CSATTDTQYF
J: TRBJ2-3
V: TRBV20-1

CDR3: CAGSREGLAGELFF
J: TRBJ2-2
V: TRBV10-3

CDR3: CASSERADRLGKLFF
J: TRBJ1-4
V: TRBV2

CDR3: CAWKTMSPEAFF
J: TRBJ1-1
V: TRBV30

CDR3: CASSLLAGRYNEQFF
J: TRBJ2-1
V: TRBV12-3/TRBV12-4

CDR3: CASSLEATQYF
J: TRBJ2-3
V: TRBV5-1

CDR3: CSARVHSGANVLTF
J: TRBJ2-6
V: TRBV20-1

CDR3: CASSASTGKVNGYTF
J: TRBJ1-2
V: TRBV5-1

CDR3: CSAPIPNVFLNEQFF
J: TRBJ2-1
V: TRBV20-1

CDR3: CASSPIGILSYHEQFF
J: TRBJ2-1
V: TRBV28

CDR3: CASSWTSGVNEQFF
J: TRBJ2-1
V: TRBV5-1

CDR3: CASSYSGLTQFF
J: TRBJ2-1
V: TRBV6-5

CDR3: CASSLKPDEQYF
J: TRBJ2-7
V: TRBV7-6

CDR3: CASSADRVNNEQFF
J: TRBJ2-1
V: TRBV5-1

CDR3: CASSPEIQAPAGELFF
J: TRBJ2-2
V: TRBV18

CDR3: CASKSRYGRYEQYF
J: TRBJ2-7
V: TRBV10-2

CDR3: CASSPGLAGIDEQFF
J: TRBJ2-1
V: TRBV5-1

CDR3: CSARAEVALADTQYF
J: TRBJ2-3
V: TRBV20-1

CDR3: CSVGVLAGGPGELFF
J: TRBJ2-2
V: TRBV29-1

CDR3: CASTIGQGKADGYTF
J: TRBJ1-2
V: TRBV5-1